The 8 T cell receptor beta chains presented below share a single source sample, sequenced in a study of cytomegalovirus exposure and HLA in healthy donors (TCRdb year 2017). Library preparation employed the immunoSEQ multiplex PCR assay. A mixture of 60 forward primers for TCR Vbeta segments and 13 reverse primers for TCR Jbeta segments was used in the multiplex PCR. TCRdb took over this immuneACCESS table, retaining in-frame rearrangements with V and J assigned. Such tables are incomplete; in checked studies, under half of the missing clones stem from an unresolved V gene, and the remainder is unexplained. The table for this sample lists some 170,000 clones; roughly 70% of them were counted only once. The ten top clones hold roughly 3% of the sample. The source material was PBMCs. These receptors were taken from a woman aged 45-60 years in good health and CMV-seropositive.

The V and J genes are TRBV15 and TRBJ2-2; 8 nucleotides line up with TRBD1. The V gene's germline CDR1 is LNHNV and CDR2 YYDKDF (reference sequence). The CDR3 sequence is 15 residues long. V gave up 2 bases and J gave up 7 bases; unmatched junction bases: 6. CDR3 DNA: TGTGCCACCAGCAGACTGGACAGGGACTTCGGGGAGCTGTTTTTT. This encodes CATSRLDRDFGELFF.

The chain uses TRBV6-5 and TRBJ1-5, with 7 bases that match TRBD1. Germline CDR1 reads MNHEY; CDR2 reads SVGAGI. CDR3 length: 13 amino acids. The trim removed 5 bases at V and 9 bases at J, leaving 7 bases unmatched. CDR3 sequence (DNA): TGTGCCAGCAGTCTGACAGGGCAGCGGCCCCAGCATTTT. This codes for CASSLTGQRPQHF.

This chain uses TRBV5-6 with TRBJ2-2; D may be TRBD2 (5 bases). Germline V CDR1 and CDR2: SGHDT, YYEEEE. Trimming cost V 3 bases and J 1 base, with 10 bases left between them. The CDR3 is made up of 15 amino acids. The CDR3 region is CASSSFRGNTGELFF. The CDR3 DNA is TGTGCCAGCAGCTCCTTCCGGGGGAACACCGGGGAGCTGTTTTTT.

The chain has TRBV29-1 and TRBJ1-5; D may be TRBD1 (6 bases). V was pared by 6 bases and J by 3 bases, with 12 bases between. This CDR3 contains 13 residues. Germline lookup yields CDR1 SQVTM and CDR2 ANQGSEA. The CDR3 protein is CSVGGQYNQPQHF. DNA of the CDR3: TGCAGCGTAGGAGGACAGTACAATCAGCCCCAGCATTTT.

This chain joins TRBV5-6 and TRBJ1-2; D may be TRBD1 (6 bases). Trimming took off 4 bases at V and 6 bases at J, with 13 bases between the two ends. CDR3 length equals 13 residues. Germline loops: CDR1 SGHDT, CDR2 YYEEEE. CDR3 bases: TGTGCCAGCAGCGTGGACAGTCTGGATGGCTACACCTTC. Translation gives CASSVDSLDGYTF. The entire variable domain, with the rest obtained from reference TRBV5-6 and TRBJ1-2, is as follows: DAGVTQSPTHLIKTRGQQVTLRCSPKSGHDTVSWYQQALGQGPQFIFQYYEEEERQRGNFPDRFSGHQFPNYSSELNVNALLLGDSALYLCASSVDSLDGYTFGSGTRLTVV.

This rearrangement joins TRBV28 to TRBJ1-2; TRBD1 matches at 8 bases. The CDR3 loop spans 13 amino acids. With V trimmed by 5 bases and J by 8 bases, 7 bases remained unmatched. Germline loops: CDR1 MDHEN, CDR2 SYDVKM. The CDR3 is CASSMQGALGYTF. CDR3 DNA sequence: TGTGCCAGCAGTATGCAGGGGGCGCTCGGCTACACCTTC.

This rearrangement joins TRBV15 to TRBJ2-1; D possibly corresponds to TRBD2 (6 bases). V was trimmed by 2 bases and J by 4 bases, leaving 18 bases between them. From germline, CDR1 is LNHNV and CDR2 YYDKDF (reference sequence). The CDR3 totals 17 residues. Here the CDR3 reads CATSRRWRGEYYNEQFF. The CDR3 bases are TGTGCCACCAGCAGAAGGTGGCGCGGGGAGTATTACAATGAGCAGTTCTTC.

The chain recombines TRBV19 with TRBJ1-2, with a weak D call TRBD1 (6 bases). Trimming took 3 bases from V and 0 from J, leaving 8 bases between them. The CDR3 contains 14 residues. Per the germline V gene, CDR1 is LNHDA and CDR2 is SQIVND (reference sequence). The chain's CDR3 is CASSMGAPNYGYTF. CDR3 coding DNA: TGTGCCAGTAGTATGGGGGCCCCTAACTATGGCTACACCTTC.